What follows are 15 T cell receptor beta chains derived from one specimen sequenced in a study of metastatic and nonmetastatic thyroid tumors. Patients had received no treatment of any kind before thyroid surgery. TCRdb reprocessed the PCR reads using MiXCR. The sample holds about 28,000 clones, roughly 3.7% seen once. Sequenced input: blood. The receptor source for this set is a male donor with papillary thyroid cancer or a benign thyroid nodule (not recorded which). Some clones in this sample may be carry-over from other donors' samples.

Only a few counts were recorded for this clone. J is TRBJ1-4 and V is TRBV27, with D possibly TRBD1 on 6 matching bases. This CDR3 region has 14 residues. Germline V CDR1 and CDR2: MNHEY, SMNVEV (reference sequence). V lost 4 bases, J lost 0 bases, and 6 bases lay in between. CDR3 loop: CASSWTATNEKLFF. CDR3 nucleotides: TGTGCCAGCAGTTGGACAGCAACTAATGAAAAACTGTTTTTT.

This clone was seen only a few times. The chain uses TRBV10-3 and TRBJ1-5; D gene unclear. From germline, CDR1 is ENHRY and CDR2 SYGVKD. V gave up 10 bases and J gave up 4 bases, with 11 bases separating them. The CDR3 contains 12 residues. This CDR3 is CATSTGNQPQHF. CDR3 nucleotide sequence: TGTGCCACAAGCACGGGAAATCAGCCCCAGCATTTT.

The genes are TRBV7-8 and TRBJ2-1; perhaps TRBD1 as D (6 bases). CDR1 and CDR2 from the germline V gene are SGHVS and FQNEAQ. V was clipped by 5 bases and J by 0 bases, with 8 bases between them. CDR3 size: 14 residues. The CDR3 bases are TGTGCCAGCAGCACGGACAGCTCCTACAATGAGCAGTTCTTC. Its translation is CASSTDSSYNEQFF.

J is TRBJ2-3 and V is TRBV6-1, with 9 bases fitting TRBD1. CDR1 is MNHNS, CDR2 SASEGT, per germline. This CDR3 contains 18 residues. V trimming: 4 bases; J trimming: 6 bases; junction bases outside the gene matches: 17. The CDR3 protein is CASSVPPSGTGLRDTQYF. The CDR3 bases are TGTGCCAGCAGTGTTCCCCCGTCCGGGACAGGGCTGAGGGATACGCAGTATTTT.

This clone came up many times. V gene TRBV20-1 combines with J gene TRBJ2-7, with 12 bases matching TRBD2. The CDR3 has 13 residues. Germline trimming cut 6 bases from V and 7 bases from J; bases unmatched to any gene: 7. Per germline, CDR1 DFQATT and CDR2 SNEGSKA (reference sequence). The CDR3 reads CSARLAGVQEQYF. CDR3 coding DNA: TGCAGTGCACGACTAGCGGGAGTGCAAGAGCAGTACTTC.

This clone has just a few counts. A read error may be the cause here, since a much bigger clone is one base away. The rearrangement joins TRBV6-4 to TRBJ2-3; D remains unclear. Trimming removed 0 bases at V and 1 base at J, with 8 bases between. The germline CDR1 and CDR2 sequences are MRHNA and SNTAGT. The CDR3 consists of 15 residues. The CDR3 DNA is TGTGCCAGCAGTGACTCTCAAGAGGGCACAGATACGCAGTATTTT. Translating it yields CASSDSQEGTDTQYF.

This clone has at least ten counts. The J gene is TRBJ2-3, the V gene TRBV20-1; D possibly corresponds to TRBD2 (6 bases). The CDR3 consists of 13 residues. Germline V gene sequence: CDR1 DFQATT, CDR2 SNEGSKA (reference sequence). The ends were cut back, 3 bases at V and 6 bases at J, with 13 bases in the middle. This CDR3 is CSASGWAGDTQYF. The CDR3 nucleotides are TGCAGTGCTAGTGGGTGGGCGGGGGATACGCAGTATTTT.

The V gene is TRBV5-1, the J gene TRBJ2-3; no firm D call. Trimming took 4 bases from V and 0 from J, leaving 12 bases between them. The CDR3 extends over 15 amino acids. Germline V gene data show CDR1 as SGHRS and CDR2 as YFSETQ. The CDR3, as DNA: TGCGCCAGCAGCAGACTTGAACCTAGCACAGATACGCAGTATTTT. It specifies CASSRLEPSTDTQYF.

The rearrangement links TRBV7-9 to TRBJ2-6; tentatively, D is TRBD1 or TRBD2 (5 bases each). The CDR3 is 14 residues long. The V gene lost 3 bases and the J gene lost 2 bases, with 5 bases spanning the gap. Germline loops: CDR1 SEHNR, CDR2 FQNEAQ (reference sequence). In nucleotides, the CDR3 is TGTGCCAGCAGCTTGGGGGCTGGGGCCAACGTCCTGACTTTC. Its translation is CASSLGAGANVLTF.

The V and J genes are TRBV6-2 or TRBV6-3 and TRBJ1-1; weak D call: TRBD1 (5 bases). Deletions cut 6 bases from V and 0 bases from J, with 11 bases between. This CDR3 has 14 amino acids. The germline gives CDR1 MNHEY, CDR2 SVGEGT. For the CDR3, the DNA is TGTGCCAGCAGGCCGGGGCCGGTGAACACTGAAGCTTTCTTT. Amino acids: CASRPGPVNTEAFF.

This clone appeared a few times. CDR3 sequence (DNA): TGTGCCAGCAGTTATTCCGGACTAGCGACAGATACGCAGTATTTT. This codes for CASSYSGLATDTQYF. This sequence joins TRBV6-5 and TRBJ2-3; 9 bases map to TRBD2. Germline V gene lookup returns CDR1 MNHEY and CDR2 SVGAGI. This CDR3 is built from 15 residues. With 3 bases clipped from V and 3 bases from J, the junction kept 4 bases outside the gene matches.

The V gene is TRBV2, the J gene TRBJ2-3; 10 bases fit TRBD1. Germline loops: CDR1 SNHLY, CDR2 FYNNEI. V gave up 6 bases and J gave up 4 bases; unmatched junction bases: 4. This CDR3 has 14 residues. CDR3 DNA: TGTGCCAGCAGAATCGGACAGGGGGCAGATACGCAGTATTTT. It is translated as CASRIGQGADTQYF.

This clone has more than one count but fewer than ten. This sequence joins TRBV11-3 and TRBJ2-3, with 8 bases matching TRBD2. CDR1 is SGHNT, CDR2 YENEEA, per germline. Trimming took 7 bases from V and 3 from J; bases not matched to a gene: 6. The CDR3 is 14 residues long. The CDR3 here is CASTGAGVTDTQYF. CDR3 sequence (DNA): TGTGCCAGCACCGGAGCGGGAGTGACAGATACGCAGTATTTT.

In its sample, this clone was seen a few times. This sequence joins TRBV7-8 and TRBJ2-2; 7 positions match TRBD1. With 6 bases clipped from V and 7 bases from J, the junction kept 11 bases outside the gene matches. CDR3 size: 15 residues. Germline lookup yields CDR1 SGHVS and CDR2 FQNEAQ. As DNA, the CDR3 is TGTGCCAGCAGAGAGGGGGCAGGGACGGGCGGGGAGCTGTTTTTT. Protein product: CASREGAGTGGELFF.

The rearrangement joins TRBV3-1 to TRBJ1-3; D call uncertain. The CDR3 totals 14 residues. Germline V CDR1 and CDR2: LGHDT, YNNKEL (reference sequence). V lost 3 bases to trimming and J lost 3 bases, with 9 bases between them. CDR3 in amino acids: CASSQIGFGNTIYF. Written as DNA, the CDR3 is TGTGCCAGCAGCCAGATCGGTTTTGGAAACACCATATATTTT. Filled out from reference TRBV3-1 and TRBJ1-3, the complete variable domain reads DTAVSQTPKYLVTQMGNDKSIKCEQNLGHDTMYWYKQDSKKFLKIMFSYNNKELIINETVPNRFSPKSPDKAHLNLHINSLELGDSAVYFCASSQIGFGNTIYFGEGSWLTVV.